Below, 5 T cell receptor beta chains from the same sample are listed, as sequenced in a study of T cell responses to AZD1222 COVID-19 vaccine. The table came from immunoSEQ multiplex PCR; TCRdb's copy has only in-frame clones and leaves some out. This sample has approximately 140,000 clones; 80% to 95% occur once, and the top ten carry about 3.3%. The starting material was peripheral blood, obtained 28 days after the second AZD1222 dose. The receptor set was obtained from an adult who received the AZD1222 COVID-19 vaccine.

This sequence joins TRBV6-1 and TRBJ1-2, with 10 bases matching TRBD1. Germline V CDR1 and CDR2: MNHNS, SASEGT. The junction had 3 bases not matched to a gene; V was cut back by 3 bases and J by 2 bases. CDR3 size: 15 residues. This CDR3 reads CASSDLTGGNYGYTF. In DNA form, the CDR3 reads TGTGCCAGCAGTGACCTGACAGGGGGCAACTATGGCTACACCTTC.

The rearrangement joins TRBV11-2 to TRBJ1-1; 9 bases agree with TRBD1. The CDR3 extends over 15 amino acids. Germline CDR1 reads SGHAT; CDR2 reads FQNNGV. Trimming cost V 3 bases and J 5 bases; bases outside gene matches: 7. The CDR3 bases are TGTGCCAGCAGCTTGTGGACAGGGGAAGGGACTGAAGCTTTCTTT. As protein: CASSLWTGEGTEAFF. Supplemented by reference TRBV11-2 and TRBJ1-1, the full variable domain reads EAGVAQSPRYKIIEKRQSVAFWCNPISGHATLYWYQQILGQGPKLLIQFQNNGVVDDSQLPKDRFSAERLKGVDSTLKIQPAKLEDSAVYLCASSLWTGEGTEAFFGQGTRLTVV.

This clone was seen just once. This chain joins TRBV5-6 and TRBJ2-2, with TRBD2 as a possible D gene (6 bases). This CDR3 spans 16 amino acids. From germline, CDR1 is SGHDT and CDR2 YYEEEE. The V gene lost 1 base and the J gene lost 2 bases, with 12 bases spanning the gap. The CDR3 loop reads CASSLWVGGNTGELFF. CDR3 bases: TGTGCCAGCAGCTTGTGGGTGGGAGGAAACACCGGGGAGCTGTTTTTT.

The chain links TRBV6-1 to TRBJ1-3; 7 bases agree with TRBD1. The CDR3 contains 16 residues. V lost 3 bases and J lost 4; bases outside the gene matches: 9. Germline V lookup: CDR1 MNHNS, CDR2 SASEGT. CDR3 amino acids: CASSEPYRGSGNTIYF. The CDR3 coding sequence is TGTGCCAGCAGTGAGCCGTACAGGGGCTCGGGAAACACCATATATTTT.

As for this clone: Lacking the conserved final phenylalanine or tryptophan, this CDR3 likely reflects a read error. The DNA is omitted, as the CDR3 cannot be located on it reliably, and the CDR3 follows TCRdb's listing. The rearrangement uses TRBV6-9 and TRBJ1-4. The V gene's germline CDR1 is MNHGY and CDR2 SVAAGI. Inclusive of both ends, the CDR3 amounts to 8 amino acids. CDR3 sequence: CASSSRLV.